This is a list of T cell receptor beta chains from one sample in a study of T cells in Graves' hyperthyroidism and ophthalmopathy. One entry per CDR3 protein, called by TCRdb with MiXCR from the multiplex PCR reads. This sample has under 750,000 distinct CDR3 sequences, with around 19% found just once. The sample taken for sequencing was blood. Receptors were obtained from a woman between 45 and 60 years old with Graves' hyperthyroidism that later progressed to Graves' ophthalmopathy. CDR3s include the opening cysteine and the closing phenylalanine or tryptophan. Not all rows give a size; the values are once, few, many and, for expanded clones, a class.

V: TRBV27
size: NA
length: 14
CDR3: CASSLVGQISPLHF

V: TRBV6-6
size: NA
length: 18
CDR3: CASSYSVGGRRFAETQYF

V: TRBV6-5
size: NA
length: 18
CDR3: CASSYKGPRILLRDEQFF

V: TRBV7-2
size: many
length: 15
CDR3: CASSLAWTHSYEQYF

V: TRBV20-1
size: NA
length: 14
CDR3: CSARAGGHTYEQYF

V: TRBV29-1
size: NA
length: 14
CDR3: CSVQRQGPPGEQYF

V: TRBV7-3
size: NA
length: 16
CDR3: CASSLRSREEEDGYTF

V: TRBV6-1
size: NA
length: 14
CDR3: CASRGGISYNEQFF

V: TRBV28
size: many
length: 15
CDR3: CASSLRYRGLDEQYF

V: TRBV3-1
size: many
length: 15
CDR3: CASSPPWGYHTEAFF

V: TRBV6-1
size: NA
length: 14
CDR3: CASNLGHNNQPQHF

V: TRBV5-1
size: many
length: 14
CDR3: CASSIQGALNEQFF

V: TRBV4-1
size: NA
length: 16
CDR3: CASSHRQGSAYNEQFF

V: TRBV3-1
size: many
length: 14
CDR3: CASSQVDSPWEQYF

V: TRBV3-1
size: many
length: 12
CDR3: CAPPGGGTEAFF